This is a list of T cell receptor beta chains from one sample in a study of CXCR3-negative and CXCR3-positive naive CD8 T cells. TCRdb reprocessed the 5' RACE reads and keeps a single row for each CDR3 protein, giving no DNA. Its clone listing holds about 89,000 distinct CDR3 sequences. Sequencing input: naive CXCR3+ CD8+ T cells from blood. The receptors were sampled from a human donor in good health. Some clones in this sample may be carry-over from other donors' samples. Each CDR3 is given with its conserved first and last residue.

v_gene,len,j_gene,CDR3aa
TRBV29-1,12,TRBJ2-2,CSARTGPGELFF
TRBV10-3,13,TRBJ2-7,CAISPDRADEQYF
TRBV5-1,14,TRBJ1-6,CASSPGQTNSPLHF
TRBV28,13,TRBJ2-7,CASSSTSSTEQYF
TRBV28,16,TRBJ2-3,CASSLTLTGYTDTQYF
TRBV15,16,TRBJ2-7,CATSPRSGHFSYEQYF
TRBV10-3,11,TRBJ1-2,CAIEAGSGYTF
TRBV11-3,13,TRBJ2-7,CASSTGGGPEQYF
TRBV14,18,TRBJ2-3,CASSQGFYPPQAADTQYF
TRBV7-2,14,TRBJ2-7,CASSLVQRSHEQYF
TRBV27,14,TRBJ2-7,CASSGTSGIYEQYF
TRBV15,16,TRBJ1-2,CATSRDGMTAAYGYTF
TRBV7-6,17,TRBJ2-1,CASSFASAGAGWDEQFF
TRBV12-3/TRBV12-4,14,TRBJ1-1,CASSFQGGEAEAFF